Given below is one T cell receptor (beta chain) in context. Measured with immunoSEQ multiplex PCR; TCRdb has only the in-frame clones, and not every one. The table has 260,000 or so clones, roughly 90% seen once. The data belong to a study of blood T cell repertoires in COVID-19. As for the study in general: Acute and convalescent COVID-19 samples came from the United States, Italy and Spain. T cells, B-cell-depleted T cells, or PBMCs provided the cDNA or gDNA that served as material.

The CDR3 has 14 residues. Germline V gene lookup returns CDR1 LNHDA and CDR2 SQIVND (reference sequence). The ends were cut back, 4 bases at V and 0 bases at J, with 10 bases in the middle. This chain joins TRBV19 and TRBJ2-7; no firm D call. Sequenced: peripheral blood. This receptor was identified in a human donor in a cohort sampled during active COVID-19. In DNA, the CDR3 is TGTGCCAGTAGTACCCCGGCGGTCTCCTACGAGCAGTACTTC. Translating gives CASSTPAVSYEQYF.